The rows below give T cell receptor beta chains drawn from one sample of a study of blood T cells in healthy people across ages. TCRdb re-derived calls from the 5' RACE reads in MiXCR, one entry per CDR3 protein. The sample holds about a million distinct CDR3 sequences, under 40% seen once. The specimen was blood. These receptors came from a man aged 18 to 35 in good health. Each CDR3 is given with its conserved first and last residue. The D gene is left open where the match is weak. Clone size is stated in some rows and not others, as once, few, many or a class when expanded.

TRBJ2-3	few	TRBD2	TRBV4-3	TGCGCCAGCAGCGCCTCTAGCGGGGGGGCCAAGCAGTATTTT	CASSASSGGAKQYF
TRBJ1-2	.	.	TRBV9	TGTGCCAGCAACGCCGGGACGAATGGCTACACCTTC	CASNAGTNGYTF
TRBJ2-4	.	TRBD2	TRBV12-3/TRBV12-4	TGTGCCAGCGGACTAGTGCCCTACAATGAGCAGTACTTC	CASGLVPYNEQYF
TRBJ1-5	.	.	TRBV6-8	TGTGCCAGCAGTTACTGGGCACGTTATCAGCCCCAGCATTTT	CASSYWARYQPQHF
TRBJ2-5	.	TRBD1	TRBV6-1	TGTGCCAGCGGAGGGGACAGGGGGCTTCAAGAGACCCAGTACTTC	CASGGDRGLQETQYF
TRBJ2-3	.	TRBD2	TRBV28	TGTGCCAGCAGTTTTGCTAGCGGGGGCGAGGATACGCAGTATTTT	CASSFASGGEDTQYF
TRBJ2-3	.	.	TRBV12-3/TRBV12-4	TGTGCCAGCAACCGAGGGGTCAGCACAGATACGCAGTATTTT	CASNRGVSTDTQYF
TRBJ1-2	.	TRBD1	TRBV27	TGTGCCAGCAGTTTAGAGGGGGCCCAAAACTATGGCTACACCTTC	CASSLEGAQNYGYTF
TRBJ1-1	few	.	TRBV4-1	TGCGCCAGCAGCCCCATGCCGGGCAGCTTGGGGGAGTTGGCTGAAGCTTTCTTT	CASSPMPGSLGELAEAFF
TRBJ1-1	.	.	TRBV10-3	TGTGCCATCAGCCCAACAGAGAACACTGAAGCTTTCTTT	CAISPTENTEAFF
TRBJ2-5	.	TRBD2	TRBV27	TGTGCCAGCAGTGACGGGACTAGCGAAGAAGAGACCCAGTACTTC	CASSDGTSEEETQYF
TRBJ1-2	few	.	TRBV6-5	TGTGCCAGCAGTTCCCTGACAGGACTGGCGAATGGCTACACCTTC	CASSSLTGLANGYTF
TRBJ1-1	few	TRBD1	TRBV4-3	TGCGCCAGCAGCCCCCGGGACAGTGAAAACACTGAAGCTTTCTTT	CASSPRDSENTEAFF
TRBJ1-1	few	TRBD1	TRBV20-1	TGCAGTGCTAGAGACTTTATTGGACAGGGGAACACTGAAGCTTTCTTT	CSARDFIGQGNTEAFF
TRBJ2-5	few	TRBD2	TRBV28	TGTGCCAGCAGCCCCCGAGGTAGCCTAGCGGGGGCACCTCAAGAGACCCAGTACTTC	CASSPRGSLAGAPQETQYF
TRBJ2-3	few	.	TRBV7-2	TGTGCCAGCAGCTTAGATCTCCCTAAAAGCAGCACAGATACGCAGTATTTT	CASSLDLPKSSTDTQYF
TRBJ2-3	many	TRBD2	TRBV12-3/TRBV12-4	TGTGCCAGCAGTTTGACTAGCGTGACAGATACGCAGTATTTT	CASSLTSVTDTQYF
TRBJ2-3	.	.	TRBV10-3	TGTGCCAACACGGACACGCACGGGGCGCGGTATTTT	CANTDTHGARYF
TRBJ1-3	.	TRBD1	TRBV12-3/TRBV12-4	TGTGCCAGCAGTTTCAGGGGGCCACGGTACTCTGGAAACACCATATATTTT	CASSFRGPRYSGNTIYF
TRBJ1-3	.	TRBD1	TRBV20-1	TGCAGTGCTAGAGGATCCCTGGGGACAGATTCCTCTGGAAACACCATATATTTT	CSARGSLGTDSSGNTIYF
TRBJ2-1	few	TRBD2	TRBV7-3	TGTGCCAGCAGCTTCACTAGCGGGGATGGTGAGCAGTTCTTC	CASSFTSGDGEQFF
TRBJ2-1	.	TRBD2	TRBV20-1	TGCAGTGCTAGAATTCAGCGGGGGACTTCCTACAATGAGCAGTTCTTC	CSARIQRGTSYNEQFF
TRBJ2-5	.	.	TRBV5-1	TGCGCCAACAGCTTGGTTGAGACCCAGTACTTC	CANSLVETQYF
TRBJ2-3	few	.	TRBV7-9	TGTGCCAGCAGCTACGACACCCCTAGCACAGATACGCAGTATTTT	CASSYDTPSTDTQYF
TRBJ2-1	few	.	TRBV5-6	TGTGCCAGCAGCTTGGGTAGTGCCTATGAGCAGTTCTTC	CASSLGSAYEQFF
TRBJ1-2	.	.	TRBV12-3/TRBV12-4	TGTGCCAGCAACGAAGGTTTAAACTATGGCTACACCTTC	CASNEGLNYGYTF
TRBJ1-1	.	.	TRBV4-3	TGCGCCAGCAGCCAAGATTTGGGATACACTGAAGCTTTCTTT	CASSQDLGYTEAFF
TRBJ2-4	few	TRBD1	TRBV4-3	TGCGCCAGCAGCCAAGAGGCAGGGGGCTTGGAAAACATTCAGTACTTC	CASSQEAGGLENIQYF
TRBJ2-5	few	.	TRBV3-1	TGTGCCAGCAGCCGACAAACAGGGAAAGAGACCCAGTACTTC	CASSRQTGKETQYF
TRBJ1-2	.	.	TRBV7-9	TGTGCCAGCAGCCCCCTCCCCCCGGAGTACACCTTC	CASSPLPPEYTF
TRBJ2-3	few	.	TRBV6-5	TGTGCCAGCAGCCTCTCCGGACTCCGTCTCACAGATACGCAGTATTTT	CASSLSGLRLTDTQYF